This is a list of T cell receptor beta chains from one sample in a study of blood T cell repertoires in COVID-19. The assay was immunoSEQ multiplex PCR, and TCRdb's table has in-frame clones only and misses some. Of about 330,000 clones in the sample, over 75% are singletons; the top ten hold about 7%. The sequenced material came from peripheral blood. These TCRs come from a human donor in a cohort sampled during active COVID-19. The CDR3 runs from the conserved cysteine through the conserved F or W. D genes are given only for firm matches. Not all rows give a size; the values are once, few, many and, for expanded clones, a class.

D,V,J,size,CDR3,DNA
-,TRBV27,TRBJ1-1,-,CASSLYIGGNTEAFF,TGTGCCAGCAGTTTATATATCGGAGGTAACACTGAAGCTTTCTTT
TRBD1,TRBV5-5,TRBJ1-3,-,CASSMGTDLSGNTIYF,TGTGCCAGCAGCATGGGGACAGATCTCTCTGGAAACACCATATATTTT
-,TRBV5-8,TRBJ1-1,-,CASTQRGLLSEAFF,TGTGCCAGCACCCAGAGGGGACTCCTTTCTGAAGCTTTCTTT
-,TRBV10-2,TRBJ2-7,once,CASSGASDRSYEQYF,TGCGCCAGCAGTGGAGCTAGCGACCGCTCCTACGAGCAGTACTTC
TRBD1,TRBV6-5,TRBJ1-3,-,CASSYTGGSGNTIYF,TGTGCCAGCAGTTATACAGGGGGGTCAGGAAACACCATATATTTT
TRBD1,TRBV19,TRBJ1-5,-,CASRGQGPNQPQHF,TGTGCCAGCCGAGGACAGGGCCCGAATCAGCCCCAGCATTTT
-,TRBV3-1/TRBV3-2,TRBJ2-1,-,CASSQDPRQGDEQFF,TGTGCCAGCAGCCAAGACCCCCGGCAGGGTGATGAGCAGTTCTTC
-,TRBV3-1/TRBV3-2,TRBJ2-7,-,CASSQIGTGFSYEQYF,TGTGCCAGCAGTCAAATAGGGACTGGGTTTTCCTACGAGCAGTACTTC
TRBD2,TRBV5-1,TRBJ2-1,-,CASSLESGGYNEQFF,TGCGCCAGCAGCTTGGAAAGCGGGGGATACAATGAGCAGTTCTTC
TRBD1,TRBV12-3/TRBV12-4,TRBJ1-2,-,CASSLRTGYGYTF,TGTGCCAGCAGTTTAAGGACAGGCTATGGCTACACCTTC
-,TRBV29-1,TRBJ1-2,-,CSVDKGLSGDYGYTF,TGCAGCGTTGATAAGGGGCTTTCAGGGGACTATGGCTACACCTTC
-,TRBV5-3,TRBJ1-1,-,CARSFPLNTEAFF,TGTGCCAGAAGCTTTCCACTCAACACTGAAGCTTTCTTT
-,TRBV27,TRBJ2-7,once,CASSLSKGAYEQYF,TGTGCCAGCAGTTTATCGAAGGGGGCCTACGAGCAGTACTTC
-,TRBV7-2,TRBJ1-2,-,CASSEDSNYGYTF,TGTGCCAGCAGTGAAGACAGTAACTATGGCTACACCTTC
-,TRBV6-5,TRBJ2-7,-,CASSYGPGRNYEQYF,TGTGCCAGCAGTTACGGGCCAGGGAGGAACTACGAGCAGTACTTC
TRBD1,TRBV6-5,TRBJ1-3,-,CASSPGTGGGNTIYF,TGTGCCAGCAGTCCCGGGACAGGGGGAGGAAACACCATATATTTT
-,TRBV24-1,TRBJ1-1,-,CATSGGLSNTEAFF,TGTGCCACCAGTGGGGGGCTATCGAACACTGAAGCTTTCTTT
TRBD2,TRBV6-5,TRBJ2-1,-,CASSTSVQYNEQFF,TGTGCCAGCAGCACTAGCGTCCAATACAATGAGCAGTTCTTC
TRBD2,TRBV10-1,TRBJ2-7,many,CASSEVGAGTYEQYF,TGCGCCAGCAGTGAAGTGGGAGCGGGAACCTACGAGCAGTACTTC
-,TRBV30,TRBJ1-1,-,CASVPGMNTEAFF,TGTGCCTCGGTTCCGGGGATGAACACTGAAGCTTTCTTT
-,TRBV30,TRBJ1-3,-,CAWRVGELPNTIYF,TGTGCCTGGAGGGTAGGGGAACTCCCAAACACCATATATTTT
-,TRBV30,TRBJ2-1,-,CAWSVQGGNEQFF,TGTGCCTGGAGTGTACAGGGGGGGAATGAGCAGTTCTTC
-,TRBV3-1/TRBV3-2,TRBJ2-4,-,CASSQERHSTLAKNIQYF,TGTGCCAGCAGCCAAGAAAGACACTCGACCTTAGCCAAAAACATTCAGTACTTC
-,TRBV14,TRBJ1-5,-,CASSQGGDSNQPQHF,TGTGCCAGCAGCCAAGGGGGAGATAGCAATCAGCCCCAGCATTTT
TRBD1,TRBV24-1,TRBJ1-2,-,CATSDSIQTGGVGYTF,TGTGCCACCAGTGATTCCATCCAGACAGGGGGCGTCGGCTACACCTTC
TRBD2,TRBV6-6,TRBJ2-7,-,CASKGSGDNEQYF,TGTGCCAGCAAAGGGAGCGGGGATAACGAGCAGTACTTC
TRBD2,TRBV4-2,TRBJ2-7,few,CASSRGLAGYEQYF,TGTGCCAGCAGCCGCGGACTAGCGGGGTACGAGCAGTACTTC
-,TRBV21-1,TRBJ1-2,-,CASRQGTYGYTF,TGTGCCAGCCGACAGGGGACTTATGGCTACACCTTC
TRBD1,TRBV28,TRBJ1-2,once,CASRPGTAYGYTF,TGTGCCAGCAGGCCCGGGACAGCCTATGGCTACACCTTC
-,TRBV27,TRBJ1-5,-,CASSSGLGNQPQHF,TGTGCCAGCAGTTCAGGGTTGGGCAATCAGCCCCAGCATTTT
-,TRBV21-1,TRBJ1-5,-,CASSKGAVKQTSNQPQHF,TGTGCCAGCAGCAAGGGGGCGGTGAAACAGACTAGCAATCAGCCCCAGCATTTT
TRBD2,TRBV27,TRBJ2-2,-,CASSLQQLAGGANTGELFF,TGTGCCAGCAGTTTACAACAACTAGCGGGGGGCGCGAACACCGGGGAGCTGTTTTTT
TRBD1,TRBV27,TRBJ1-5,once,CASSVTGGNQPQHF,TGTGCCAGCAGTGTTACAGGGGGCAATCAGCCCCAGCATTTT
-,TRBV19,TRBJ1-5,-,CASSIVRYDQPQHF,TGTGCCAGTAGTATAGTCAGGTACGATCAGCCCCAGCATTTT
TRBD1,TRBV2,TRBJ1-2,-,CASSRPTGGAFGYTF,TGTGCCAGCAGTAGACCTACAGGGGGCGCTTTTGGCTACACCTTC
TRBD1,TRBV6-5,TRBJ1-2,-,CASRTGGNSNYGYTF,TGTGCCAGCCGGACAGGGGGTAACTCTAACTATGGCTACACCTTC
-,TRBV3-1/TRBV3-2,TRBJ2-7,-,CASSRTRSSYEQYF,TGTGCCAGCAGCAGGACACGGAGCTCCTACGAGCAGTACTTC
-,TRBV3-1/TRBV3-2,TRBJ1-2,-,CASSHRGLLDGYTF,TGTGCCAGCAGCCACCGAGGGTTGTTGGATGGCTACACCTTC
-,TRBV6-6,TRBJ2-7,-,CASSYKEGYYEQYF,TGTGCCAGCAGTTACAAGGAGGGATACTACGAGCAGTACTTC
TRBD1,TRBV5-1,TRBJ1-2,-,CASSSGGDRGIGYTF,TGCGCCAGCAGCTCGGGTGGGGACAGGGGAATTGGCTACACCTTC
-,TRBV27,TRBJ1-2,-,CASSVPGQSYTF,TGTGCCAGCAGTGTACCGGGACAAAGCTACACCTTC
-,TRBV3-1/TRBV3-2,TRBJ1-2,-,CASSQDVAGRYTF,TGTGCCAGCAGCCAAGATGTTGCGGGCCGCTACACCTTC
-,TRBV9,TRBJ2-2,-,CASSVAATNTGELFF,TGTGCCAGCAGCGTAGCTGCGACGAACACCGGGGAGCTGTTTTTT
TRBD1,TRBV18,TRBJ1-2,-,CASSHDRDGYTF,TGTGCCAGCTCACACGACAGGGATGGCTACACCTTC
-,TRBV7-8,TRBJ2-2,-,CASSLDRFSYTGELFF,TGTGCCAGCAGCTTAGACAGGTTTTCGTACACCGGGGAGCTGTTTTTT
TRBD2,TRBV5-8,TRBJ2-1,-,CASSLASGGADEQFF,TGTGCCAGCAGCTTGGCTAGCGGGGGGGCGGATGAGCAGTTCTTC
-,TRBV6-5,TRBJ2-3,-,CASSYYQGTDTQYF,TGTGCCAGCAGTTACTATCAGGGCACAGATACGCAGTATTTT
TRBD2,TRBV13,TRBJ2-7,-,CASSFSGGAYEQYF,TGTGCCAGCAGCTTTAGCGGGGGGGCCTACGAGCAGTACTTC
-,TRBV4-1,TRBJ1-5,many,CASAGGRNNQPQHF,TGCGCCAGCGCGGGGGGCAGAAACAATCAGCCCCAGCATTTT
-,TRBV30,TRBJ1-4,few,CAWNRGGDEKLFF,TGTGCCTGGAACCGCGGGGGCGATGAAAAACTGTTTTTT
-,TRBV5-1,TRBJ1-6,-,CASSPDRNYSPLHF,TGCGCCAGCAGTCCGGACAGAAACTATTCACCCCTCCACTTT
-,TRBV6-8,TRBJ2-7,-,CASSYFREQYF,TGTGCCAGCAGTTACTTTCGCGAGCAGTACTTC
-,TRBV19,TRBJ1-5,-,CASSPKTPSSNQPQHF,TGTGCCAGTAGTCCAAAGACACCTTCGTCCAATCAGCCCCAGCATTTT
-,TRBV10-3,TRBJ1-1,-,CAISDGKGDTEAFF,TGTGCCATCAGTGATGGGAAAGGGGACACTGAAGCTTTCTTT